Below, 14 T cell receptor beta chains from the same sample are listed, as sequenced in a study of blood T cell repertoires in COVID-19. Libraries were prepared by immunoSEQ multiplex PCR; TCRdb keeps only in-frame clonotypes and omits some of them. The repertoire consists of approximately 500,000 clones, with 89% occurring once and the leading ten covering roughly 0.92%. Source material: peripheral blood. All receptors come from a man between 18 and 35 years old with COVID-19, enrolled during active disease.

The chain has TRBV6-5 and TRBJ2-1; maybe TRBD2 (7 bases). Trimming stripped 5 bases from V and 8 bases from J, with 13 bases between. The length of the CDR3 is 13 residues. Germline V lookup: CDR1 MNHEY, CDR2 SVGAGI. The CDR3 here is CASSRWEGDEQFF. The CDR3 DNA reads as TGTGCCAGCAGTAGGTGGGAGGGGGATGAGCAGTTCTTC.

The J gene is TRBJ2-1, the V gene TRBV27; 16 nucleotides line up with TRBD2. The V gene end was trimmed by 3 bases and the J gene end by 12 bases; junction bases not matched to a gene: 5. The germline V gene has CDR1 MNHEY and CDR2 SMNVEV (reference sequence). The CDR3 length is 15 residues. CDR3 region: CASSLGLAGGLRQFF. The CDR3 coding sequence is TGTGCCAGCAGTTTGGGACTAGCGGGGGGGCTAAGGCAGTTCTTC.

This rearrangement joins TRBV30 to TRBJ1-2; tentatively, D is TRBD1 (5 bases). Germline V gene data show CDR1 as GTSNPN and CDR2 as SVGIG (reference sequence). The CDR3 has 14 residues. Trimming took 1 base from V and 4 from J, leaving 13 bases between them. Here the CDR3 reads CAWSAKGPIYGYTF. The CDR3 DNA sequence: TGTGCCTGGAGTGCGAAGGGGCCTATCTATGGCTACACCTTC.

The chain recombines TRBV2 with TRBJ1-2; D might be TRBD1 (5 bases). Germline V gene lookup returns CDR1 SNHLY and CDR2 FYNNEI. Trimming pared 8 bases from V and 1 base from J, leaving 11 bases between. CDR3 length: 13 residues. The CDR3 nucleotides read TGTGCCAGCCGGGGGGAGAGTAACTATGGCTACACCTTC. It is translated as CASRGESNYGYTF.

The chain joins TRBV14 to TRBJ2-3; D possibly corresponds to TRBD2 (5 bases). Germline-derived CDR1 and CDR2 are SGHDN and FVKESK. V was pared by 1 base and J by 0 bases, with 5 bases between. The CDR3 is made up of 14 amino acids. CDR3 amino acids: CASSQGGSTDTQYF. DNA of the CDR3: TGTGCCAGCAGCCAAGGCGGGAGCACAGATACGCAGTATTTT.

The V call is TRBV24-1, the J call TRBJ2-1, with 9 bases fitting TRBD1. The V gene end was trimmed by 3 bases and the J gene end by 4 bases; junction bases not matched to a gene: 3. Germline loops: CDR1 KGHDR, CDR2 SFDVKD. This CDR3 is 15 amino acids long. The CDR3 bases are TGTGCCACCAGTGATCCCGGGACAGGGTACAATGAGCAGTTCTTC. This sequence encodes CATSDPGTGYNEQFF.

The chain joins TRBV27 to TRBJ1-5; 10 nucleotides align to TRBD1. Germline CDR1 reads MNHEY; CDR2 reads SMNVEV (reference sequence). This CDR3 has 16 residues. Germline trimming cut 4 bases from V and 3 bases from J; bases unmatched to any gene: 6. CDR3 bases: TGTGCCAGCAGTTCCGGGACAGGGGCTGTCAATCAGCCCCAGCATTTT. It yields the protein CASSSGTGAVNQPQHF.

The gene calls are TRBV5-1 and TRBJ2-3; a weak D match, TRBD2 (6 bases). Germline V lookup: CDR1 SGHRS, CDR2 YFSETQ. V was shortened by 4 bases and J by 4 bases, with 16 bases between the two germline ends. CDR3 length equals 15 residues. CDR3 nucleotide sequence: TGCGCCAGCAGCCATCCCTCCGGGAGTGCAGATACGCAGTATTTT. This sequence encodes CASSHPSGSADTQYF. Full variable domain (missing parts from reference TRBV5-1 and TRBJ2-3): KAGVTQTPRYLIKTRGQQVTLSCSPISGHRSVSWYQQTPGQGLQFLFEYFSETQRNKGNFPGRFSGRQFSNSRSEMNVSTLELGDSALYLCASSHPSGSADTQYFGPGTRLTVL.

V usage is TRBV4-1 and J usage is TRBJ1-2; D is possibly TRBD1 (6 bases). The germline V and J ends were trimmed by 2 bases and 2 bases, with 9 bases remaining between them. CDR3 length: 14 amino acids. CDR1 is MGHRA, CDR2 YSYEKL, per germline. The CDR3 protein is CASSQFTGNYGYTF. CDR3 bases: TGCGCCAGCAGCCAATTCACAGGGAACTATGGCTACACCTTC.

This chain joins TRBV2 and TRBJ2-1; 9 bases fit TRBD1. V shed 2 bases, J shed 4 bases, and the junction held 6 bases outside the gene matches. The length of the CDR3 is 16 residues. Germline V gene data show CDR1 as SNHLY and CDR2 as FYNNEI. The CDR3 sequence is CASSEPTGGFYNEQFF. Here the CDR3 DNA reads TGTGCCAGCAGTGAACCTACAGGGGGCTTTTACAATGAGCAGTTCTTC.

The CDR3 loop reads CASSKASGLSTDTQYF. The CDR3 region has the DNA TGCGCCAGCAGCAAAGCTAGCGGGCTCAGCACAGATACGCAGTATTTT. The chain couples TRBV5-1 to TRBJ2-3; 8 positions agree with TRBD2. The ends lost 4 bases at V and 0 bases at J; junction bases unmatched: 7. The CDR3 loop spans 16 amino acids. The germline V gene has CDR1 SGHRS and CDR2 YFSETQ.

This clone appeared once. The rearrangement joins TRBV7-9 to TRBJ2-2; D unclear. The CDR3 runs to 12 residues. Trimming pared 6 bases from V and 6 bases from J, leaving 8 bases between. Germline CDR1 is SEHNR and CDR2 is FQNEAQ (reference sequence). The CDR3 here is CASSPGPGELFF. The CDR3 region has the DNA TGTGCCAGCAGTCCCGGTCCCGGGGAGCTGTTTTTT.

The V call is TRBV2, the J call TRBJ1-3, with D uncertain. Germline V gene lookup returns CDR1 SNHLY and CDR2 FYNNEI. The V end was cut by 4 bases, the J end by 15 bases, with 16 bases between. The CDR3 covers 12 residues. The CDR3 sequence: CASSVLLGTRYF. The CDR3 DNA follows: TGTGCCAGCAGTGTCCTCTTGGGCACGAGATATTTT.

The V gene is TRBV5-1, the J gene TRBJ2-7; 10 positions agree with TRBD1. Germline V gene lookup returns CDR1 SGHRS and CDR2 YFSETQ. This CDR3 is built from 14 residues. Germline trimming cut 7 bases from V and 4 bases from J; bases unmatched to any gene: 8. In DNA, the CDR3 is TGCGCCAGCGCCTCGTGGGACAGGGGTTACGAGCAGTACTTC. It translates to CASASWDRGYEQYF.